This passage covers 27 T cell receptor beta chains from one sample sequenced in a study of cytomegalovirus exposure and HLA in healthy donors. Both 60 Vbeta primers and 13 Jbeta primers went into the PCR. Using immunoSEQ multiplex PCR, the repertoire was profiled, and TCRdb retains in-frame clones only, with some absent. The table has about 130,000 clones, 80% seen once; the top ten hold around 4.1%. The specimen sequenced was PBMCs. These receptors all come from a woman aged 40 to 49 in good health and CMV-seronegative.

The rearrangement uses TRBV7-8 and TRBJ2-7; D call uncertain. The germline gives CDR1 SGHVS, CDR2 FQNEAQ. The V and J ends lost 3 bases and 3 bases respectively, with 9 bases between them. CDR3 length: 13 amino acids. DNA of the CDR3: TGTGCCAGCAGCTTTCCCAGTGACTACGAGCAGTACTTC. Translation: CASSFPSDYEQYF.

The chain couples TRBV7-2 to TRBJ1-1; no firm D call. The ends were cut back, 1 base at V and 0 bases at J, with 6 bases in the middle. Germline V gene lookup returns CDR1 SGHTA and CDR2 FQGNSA. This CDR3 has 14 residues. The CDR3 nucleotides read TGTGCCAGCAGCTTAGGCCGCGTGAACACTGAAGCTTTCTTT. As protein: CASSLGRVNTEAFF.

The count of this clone is one. At one end, the junction sequence differs from germline, possibly due to a read error. V is TRBV7-7 and J is TRBJ2-3; D gene unclear. Germline loops: CDR1 SSHAT, CDR2 FNYEAQ (reference sequence). The CDR3 totals 14 residues. DNA of the CDR3: TGTGCTAGCAGCCCGGCAGGCCTCACAGATACGCAGTATTTT. Protein: CASSPAGLTDTQYF.

Only a few counts were recorded for this clone. The chain joins TRBV4-1 to TRBJ1-3; D gene uncertain. The CDR3 has 12 residues. Between the trimmed V and J ends, which lost 3 bases and 9 bases, there was a span of 9 bases. Germline CDR1 and CDR2: MGHRA and YSYEKL. The CDR3 DNA reads as TGCGCCAGCAGCCAGACCGGGAGCACCATATATTTT. Translation: CASSQTGSTIYF.

The rearrangement links TRBV7-8 to TRBJ1-2; D is possibly TRBD1 (5 bases). The V end was cut by 5 bases, the J end by 7 bases, with 14 bases between. The CDR3 covers 13 residues. Germline CDR1 and CDR2: SGHVS and FQNEAQ. CDR3 sequence reads: CASSPTDIAGYTF. DNA of the CDR3: TGTGCCAGCAGCCCTACGGACATAGCTGGCTACACCTTC.

The rearrangement links TRBV19 to TRBJ1-5, with TRBD1 matching over 9 bases. The CDR3 has 14 amino acids. The germline gives CDR1 LNHDA, CDR2 SQIVND (reference sequence). The J segment lost 3 bases and the V segment lost 4 bases, leaving 1 base of the junction unmatched. The CDR3 region has the DNA TGTGCCAGTAGTAGACAGGGGGACAATCAGCCCCAGCATTTT. It codes for CASSRQGDNQPQHF. The full variable domain, with the rest looked up from reference TRBV19 and TRBJ1-5, is DGGITQSPKYLFRKEGQNVTLSCEQNLNHDAMYWYRQDPGQGLRLIYYSQIVNDFQKGDIAEGYSVSREKKESFPLTVTSAQKNPTAFYLCASSRQGDNQPQHFGDGTRLSIL.

The rearrangement uses TRBV4-3 and TRBJ2-1, with a possible D match to TRBD2 (6 bases). The CDR3 is 16 residues long. Germline CDR1 LGHNA, CDR2 YSLEER. The ends were cut back, 0 bases at V and 2 bases at J, with 11 bases in the middle. The CDR3 loop reads CASSQDSGVAYNEQFF. The CDR3 DNA is TGCGCCAGCAGCCAAGACTCGGGAGTAGCCTACAATGAGCAGTTCTTC.

This chain uses TRBV5-1 with TRBJ2-5; 7 nucleotides align to TRBD2. The CDR3 is 14 amino acids. Trimming removed 7 bases from V and 4 bases from J; junction bases left unmatched: 10. CDR1 SGHRS and CDR2 YFSETQ come from the germline V gene. CDR3 coding DNA: TGCGCCAGCCGCCTAGCTACGGGGGGAGAGACCCAGTACTTC. It yields the protein CASRLATGGETQYF.

The CDR3 DNA sequence: TGTGCCAGCAGTGGTGCCAGTAGCACAGATACGCAGTATTTT. Protein: CASSGASSTDTQYF. The chain recombines TRBV2 with TRBJ2-3; unclear D gene. V lost 4 bases to trimming and J lost 0 bases, with 8 bases between them. Germline V lookup: CDR1 SNHLY, CDR2 FYNNEI. This CDR3 spans 14 amino acids.

V usage is TRBV25-1 and J usage is TRBJ2-7; D ambiguous. Germline V CDR1 and CDR2: MGHDK, SYGVNS. Trimming left V 5 bases short and J 2 bases short, with 4 bases between. The CDR3 consists of 11 residues. The CDR3, as DNA: TGTGCCAGCAGTCCGGCCTACGAGCAGTACTTC. Its translation is CASSPAYEQYF.

The chain recombines TRBV7-6 with TRBJ2-5; TRBD2 matches 10 bases. The CDR3 spans 16 residues. Trimming took 5 bases from V and 2 from J; bases not matched to a gene: 8. Germline values: CDR1 SGHVS, CDR2 FNYEAQ. The CDR3 region has the DNA TGTGCCAGCAGCCCTTACCTGACTAGCGGGCAAGAGACCCAGTACTTC. Protein: CASSPYLTSGQETQYF.

This clone was recorded once. The chain joins TRBV9 to TRBJ2-6; 8 nucleotides align to TRBD1. V gave up 4 bases and J gave up 0 bases; unmatched junction bases: 6. This CDR3 has 17 amino acids. Germline V gene lookup returns CDR1 SGDLS and CDR2 YYNGEE. In DNA, the CDR3 is TGTGCCAGCAGCCCCCGGACAGGGTCCTCTGGGGCCAACGTCCTGACTTTC. Its protein is CASSPRTGSSGANVLTF.

V is TRBV7-9 and J is TRBJ1-1; no clear D. The V end lost 10 bases, the J end lost 9 bases, and 12 bases lay between the germline ends. Looked up from germline, CDR1 is SEHNR and CDR2 is FQNEAQ (reference sequence). The CDR3 extends over 10 amino acids. CDR3 amino acids: CATEGGKAFF. CDR3 nucleotides: TGTGCCACAGAAGGAGGGAAAGCTTTCTTT.

V and J are TRBV11-2 and TRBJ2-7; 7 bases fit TRBD2. The CDR3 covers 13 residues. V trimming: 6 bases; J trimming: 5 bases; junction bases outside the gene matches: 7. Germline V gene sequence: CDR1 SGHAT, CDR2 FQNNGV. For the CDR3, the DNA is TGTGCCAGCAGGGGAGGGTCTCCCGACGAGCAGTACTTC. This gives the protein CASRGGSPDEQYF. Full variable domain (rest looked up from reference TRBV11-2 and TRBJ2-7): EAGVAQSPRYKIIEKRQSVAFWCNPISGHATLYWYQQILGQGPKLLIQFQNNGVVDDSQLPKDRFSAERLKGVDSTLKIQPAKLEDSAVYLCASRGGSPDEQYFGPGTRLTVT.

The chain couples TRBV28 to TRBJ2-2; 7 bases map to TRBD2. CDR1 is MDHEN, CDR2 SYDVKM, per germline. The CDR3 extends over 14 amino acids. J gave up 3 bases and V 8 bases, and 6 bases lay outside the gene matches. In DNA form, the CDR3 reads TGTGCCAGCCCCCTAGCGGCCCACACCGGGGAGCTGTTTTTT. It codes for CASPLAAHTGELFF. Based on the CDR3 plus reference TRBV28 and TRBJ2-2, the full variable domain is DVKVTQSSRYLVKRTGEKVFLECVQDMDHENMFWYRQDPGLGLRLIYFSYDVKMKEKGDIPEGYSVSREKKERFSLILESASTNQTSMYLCASPLAAHTGELFFGEGSRLTVL.

V and J are TRBV6-5 and TRBJ2-4; 10 positions agree with TRBD1. J was trimmed by 3 bases and V by 6 bases; bases with no gene match: 5. Germline CDR1 is MNHEY and CDR2 is SVGAGI. This CDR3 region has 15 residues. CDR3 in amino acids: CASSRTGGGKNIQYF. As DNA, the CDR3 is TGTGCCAGCAGCCGGACAGGGGGAGGCAAAAACATTCAGTACTTC.

J is TRBJ2-3 and V is TRBV9; a possible D gene is TRBD2 (6 bases). The CDR3 is 14 residues long. Trimming shortened V by 4 bases and J by 4 bases, and 13 bases separated the two germline ends. From germline, CDR1 is SGDLS and CDR2 YYNGEE. The CDR3 spells CASSPSGWADTQYF. The CDR3 DNA sequence: TGTGCCAGCAGCCCCAGCGGGTGGGCAGATACGCAGTATTTT.

CDR3 in amino acids: CASSPRDRGDQPQHF. The CDR3 coding sequence is TGTGCCAGCAGCCCCCGGGACAGGGGGGATCAGCCCCAGCATTTT. The genes are TRBV4-2 and TRBJ1-5; 11 bases line up with TRBD1. The CDR3 covers 15 residues. Germline V gene data show CDR1 as LGHNA and CDR2 as YNFKEQ. V shed 4 bases and J 5 bases; nucleotides not matched to a gene: 4.

This clone was found a few times. This chain uses TRBV2 with TRBJ1-6; D might be TRBD1 (6 bases). V shed 2 bases and J shed 7 bases, with 9 bases lying between them. The CDR3 covers 14 residues. The germline CDR1 and CDR2 sequences are SNHLY and FYNNEI. The CDR3 nucleotides are TGTGCCAGCAGTGAACGGCAGGGGAATTCACCCCTCCACTTT. Translation: CASSERQGNSPLHF.

V usage is TRBV29-1 and J usage is TRBJ1-2; perhaps TRBD1 as D (6 bases). CDR1 and CDR2 from the germline V gene are SQVTM and ANQGSEA. CDR3 length equals 13 residues. The germline V and J ends were trimmed by 7 bases and 3 bases, with 15 bases remaining between them. The chain's CDR3 is CSALTGTDYGYTF. The CDR3 nucleotides read TGCAGCGCTTTGACAGGTACTGACTATGGCTACACCTTC.

This chain joins TRBV5-1 and TRBJ2-3; 9 bases fit TRBD2. In germline, CDR1 is SGHRS, CDR2 YFSETQ. With 6 bases clipped from V and 2 bases from J, the junction kept 10 bases outside the gene matches. This CDR3 spans 16 amino acids. The CDR3 loop is CASTRRGGAITDTQYF. The CDR3 DNA reads as TGCGCCAGCACCAGACGCGGGGGGGCCATCACAGATACGCAGTATTTT.

V gene TRBV9 combines with J gene TRBJ2-2; TRBD2 is a possible D gene (5 bases). This CDR3 is 16 amino acids long. CDR1 is SGDLS and CDR2 is YYNGEE in the germline V gene. V was clipped by 0 bases and J by 3 bases, with 12 bases between them. This chain's CDR3 is CASSVGSSLYTGELFF. DNA for the CDR3: TGTGCCAGCAGCGTAGGGTCTAGCCTGTACACCGGGGAGCTGTTTTTT.

The chain is built from TRBV2 and TRBJ1-6; D perhaps matches TRBD1 (6 bases). The CDR3 is 16 amino acids. The germline gives CDR1 SNHLY, CDR2 FYNNEI. The ends were cut back, 2 bases at V and 2 bases at J, with 10 bases in the middle. CDR3 protein: CASSEQGRTYNSPLHF. CDR3 nucleotides: TGTGCCAGCAGTGAACAGGGGCGGACCTATAATTCACCCCTCCACTTT.

The J gene is TRBJ1-1, the V gene TRBV28, with D unresolved. Germline CDR1 is MDHEN and CDR2 is SYDVKM. CDR3 length equals 15 residues. The germline V and J ends were trimmed by 6 bases and 1 base, with 15 bases remaining between them. The CDR3 protein is CASSLKKRSNTEAFF. The CDR3 region has the DNA TGTGCCAGCAGCCTCAAAAAGAGGTCGAACACTGAAGCTTTCTTT.

Here the CDR3 DNA reads TGTGCCAGCAGCTTAAAACTAGCGGCAGATACGCAGTATTTT. It yields the protein CASSLKLAADTQYF. V gene TRBV7-6 combines with J gene TRBJ2-3, with 8 positions matching TRBD2. J lost 4 bases, V lost 2 bases, and 2 bases had no gene match. Germline V gene sequence: CDR1 SGHVS, CDR2 FNYEAQ. This CDR3 is built from 14 residues.

The V and J genes are TRBV7-2 and TRBJ2-4, with TRBD2 matching over 9 bases. CDR3 size: 15 residues. V was clipped by 0 bases and J by 15 bases; unmatched bases: 12. CDR1 SGHTA and CDR2 FQGNSA come from the germline V gene. The DNA for the CDR3 is TGTGCCAGCAGCTTAGCGCAGAATAAGCGGGAGGCTAGGTACTTC. Its translation is CASSLAQNKREARYF.

The chain has TRBV5-1 and TRBJ2-2; 10 bases are a match to TRBD2. V lost 5 bases and J lost 4; bases outside the gene matches: 14. The CDR3 spans 18 residues. Germline assignment: CDR1 SGHRS and CDR2 YFSETQ. CDR3 in amino acids: CASSAGTSVGGGTGELFF. DNA for the CDR3: TGCGCCAGCAGTGCCGGGACTAGCGTCGGAGGGGGCACCGGGGAGCTGTTTTTT.